The 10 T cell receptor beta chains below all came from one sample that was sequenced in a study of blood T cell repertoires in COVID-19. Here immunoSEQ multiplex PCR was the method, and the copy in TCRdb shows in-frame clones only, minus some. This sample has over 200,000 clones; 87% occur once, and the top ten carry about a tenth. Input material: PBMCs or T cells enriched from blood (not recorded which). The receptors come from a man younger than 30 with acute COVID-19.

In its sample, this clone was seen once. This chain's CDR3 is CASSATSGRAGELFF. In nucleotides, the CDR3 is TGTGCCAGCAGCGCGACTAGCGGGAGGGCCGGGGAGCTGTTTTTT. The rearrangement joins TRBV7-8 to TRBJ2-2; TRBD2 matches 14 bases. CDR3 length equals 15 residues. CDR1 SGHVS and CDR2 FQNEAQ come from the germline V gene. The V and J ends lost 5 bases and 6 bases, in that order; junction bases with no gene match: 2.

The chain carries TRBV15 and TRBJ2-3; 7 nucleotides align to TRBD2. Per germline, CDR1 LNHNV and CDR2 YYDKDF (reference sequence). The CDR3 is made up of 14 amino acids. Unmatched junction bases numbered 8, after V lost 7 bases and J lost 4 bases. The CDR3 reads CATKAGDASDTQYF. The DNA of the CDR3 is TGTGCCACCAAGGCGGGGGACGCGTCAGATACGCAGTATTTT.

DNA for the CDR3: TGTGCCAGTAGTATCGACAACAGGGGGCCCAATCAGCCCCAGCATTTT. It encodes CASSIDNRGPNQPQHF. The chain uses TRBV19 and TRBJ1-5; 9 positions match TRBD1. The CDR3 runs to 16 residues. Losses at the gene ends were 3 bases for V and 3 bases for J; bases not matched to a gene: 6. Germline V gene lookup returns CDR1 LNHDA and CDR2 SQIVND (reference sequence).

The rearrangement links TRBV18 to TRBJ2-7; 16 nucleotides line up with TRBD2. V shed 5 bases, J shed 0 bases, and the junction held 13 bases outside the gene matches. In germline, CDR1 is KGHSH, CDR2 LQKENI. There are 20 residues in the CDR3. The CDR3 nucleotides read TGTGCCAGCTCAACCCCCGGGACTAGCGGGAGGGGTCCCCACTCCTACGAGCAGTACTTC. Its protein product is CASSTPGTSGRGPHSYEQYF.

The chain couples TRBV2 to TRBJ1-5; 7 bases are a match to TRBD1. V lost 6 bases to trimming and J lost 5 bases; unmatched junction nucleotides: 7. The CDR3 runs to 14 residues. Germline CDR1 and CDR2: SNHLY and FYNNEI. The CDR3 coding sequence is TGTGCCAGCAGCCCGTTAACAGGGGATCAGCCCCAGCATTTT. This encodes CASSPLTGDQPQHF.

This clone was found a few times. The V and J genes are TRBV20-1 and TRBJ1-1, with TRBD1 identical over 10 bases. The J segment lost 3 bases and the V segment lost 4 bases, leaving 5 bases of the junction unmatched. The CDR3 contains 14 residues. Germline V gene data show CDR1 as DFQATT and CDR2 as SNEGSKA (reference sequence). CDR3 in amino acids: CSATDRGQDTEAFF. The CDR3 DNA sequence: TGCAGTGCTACTGACAGGGGGCAGGACACTGAAGCTTTCTTT.

This clone came up a few times. The gene calls are TRBV19 and TRBJ2-1; D perhaps matches TRBD2 (6 bases). The germline V and J ends were trimmed by 7 bases and 3 bases, with 13 bases remaining between them. The CDR3 extends over 14 amino acids. Germline assignment: CDR1 LNHDA and CDR2 SQIVND (reference sequence). CDR3 DNA sequence: TGTGCCAGTATGAACGGGGAGGACTACAATGAGCAGTTCTTC. Its translation: CASMNGEDYNEQFF.

The chain is built from TRBV6-5 and TRBJ1-1; TRBD1 aligns across 10 bases. There are 12 residues in the CDR3. Germline values: CDR1 MNHEY, CDR2 SVGAGI. The junction had 2 bases not matched to a gene; V was cut back by 5 bases and J by 8 bases. CDR3 amino acids: CASSQTGGEAFF. The CDR3 nucleotides read TGTGCCAGCAGTCAGACAGGGGGCGAAGCTTTCTTT.

This rearrangement joins TRBV5-4 to TRBJ1-1, with 11 bases aligning to TRBD1. CDR1 is SGHNT, CDR2 YYREEE, per germline (reference sequence). The CDR3 covers 16 residues. After removal of 3 bases from V and 5 bases from J, the junction contained 9 bases not matched to a gene. The CDR3 bases are TGTGCCAGCAGCTCCGGGACAGGGGGTTTGAGGACTGAAGCTTTCTTT. This translates into CASSSGTGGLRTEAFF.

The chain carries TRBV20-1 and TRBJ2-7, with 7 bases that match TRBD2. The CDR3 is 11 residues long. Germline V gives CDR1 DFQATT, CDR2 SNEGSKA (reference sequence). The junction had 0 bases not matched to a gene; V was cut back by 1 base and J by 6 bases. The CDR3 DNA sequence: TGCAGTGCTAGAGGGGGGGGCGAGCAGTACTTC. Protein: CSARGGGEQYF.